This T cell receptor beta chain comes out of a study of T cell responses to AZD1222 COVID-19 vaccine. General study points: Only a handful of individuals given AZD1222 were seropositive at baseline. Donors were chiefly white British, with a greater number of females, and clonal diversity was perhaps underestimated.

The length of the CDR3 is 14 residues. From germline, CDR1 is SGHRS and CDR2 YFSETQ. Trimming took 6 bases from V and 2 from J; bases not matched to a gene: 2. On this clone: Its cognate antigen is unknown.

Assay: immunoSEQ multiplex PCR; the TCRdb copy retains only in-frame clones and omits some. The sample carries tens of thousands of clones, 80% to 90% recorded once. This clonotype was obtained from an adult who received the AZD1222 COVID-19 vaccine. The chain uses TRBV5-1 and TRBJ2-1; 10 bases map to TRBD2. The material was peripheral blood, obtained 28 days after the second AZD1222 dose. The CDR3 DNA is TGCGCCAGCAAGCTAGCGGGGGCCTACAATGAGCAGTTCTTC. Its protein is CASKLAGAYNEQFF. The whole variable domain, remainder taken from reference TRBV5-1 and TRBJ2-1, is KAGVTQTPRYLIKTRGQQVTLSCSPISGHRSVSWYQQTPGQGLQFLFEYFSETQRNKGNFPGRFSGRQFSNSRSEMNVSTLELGDSALYLCASKLAGAYNEQFFGPGTRLTVL.